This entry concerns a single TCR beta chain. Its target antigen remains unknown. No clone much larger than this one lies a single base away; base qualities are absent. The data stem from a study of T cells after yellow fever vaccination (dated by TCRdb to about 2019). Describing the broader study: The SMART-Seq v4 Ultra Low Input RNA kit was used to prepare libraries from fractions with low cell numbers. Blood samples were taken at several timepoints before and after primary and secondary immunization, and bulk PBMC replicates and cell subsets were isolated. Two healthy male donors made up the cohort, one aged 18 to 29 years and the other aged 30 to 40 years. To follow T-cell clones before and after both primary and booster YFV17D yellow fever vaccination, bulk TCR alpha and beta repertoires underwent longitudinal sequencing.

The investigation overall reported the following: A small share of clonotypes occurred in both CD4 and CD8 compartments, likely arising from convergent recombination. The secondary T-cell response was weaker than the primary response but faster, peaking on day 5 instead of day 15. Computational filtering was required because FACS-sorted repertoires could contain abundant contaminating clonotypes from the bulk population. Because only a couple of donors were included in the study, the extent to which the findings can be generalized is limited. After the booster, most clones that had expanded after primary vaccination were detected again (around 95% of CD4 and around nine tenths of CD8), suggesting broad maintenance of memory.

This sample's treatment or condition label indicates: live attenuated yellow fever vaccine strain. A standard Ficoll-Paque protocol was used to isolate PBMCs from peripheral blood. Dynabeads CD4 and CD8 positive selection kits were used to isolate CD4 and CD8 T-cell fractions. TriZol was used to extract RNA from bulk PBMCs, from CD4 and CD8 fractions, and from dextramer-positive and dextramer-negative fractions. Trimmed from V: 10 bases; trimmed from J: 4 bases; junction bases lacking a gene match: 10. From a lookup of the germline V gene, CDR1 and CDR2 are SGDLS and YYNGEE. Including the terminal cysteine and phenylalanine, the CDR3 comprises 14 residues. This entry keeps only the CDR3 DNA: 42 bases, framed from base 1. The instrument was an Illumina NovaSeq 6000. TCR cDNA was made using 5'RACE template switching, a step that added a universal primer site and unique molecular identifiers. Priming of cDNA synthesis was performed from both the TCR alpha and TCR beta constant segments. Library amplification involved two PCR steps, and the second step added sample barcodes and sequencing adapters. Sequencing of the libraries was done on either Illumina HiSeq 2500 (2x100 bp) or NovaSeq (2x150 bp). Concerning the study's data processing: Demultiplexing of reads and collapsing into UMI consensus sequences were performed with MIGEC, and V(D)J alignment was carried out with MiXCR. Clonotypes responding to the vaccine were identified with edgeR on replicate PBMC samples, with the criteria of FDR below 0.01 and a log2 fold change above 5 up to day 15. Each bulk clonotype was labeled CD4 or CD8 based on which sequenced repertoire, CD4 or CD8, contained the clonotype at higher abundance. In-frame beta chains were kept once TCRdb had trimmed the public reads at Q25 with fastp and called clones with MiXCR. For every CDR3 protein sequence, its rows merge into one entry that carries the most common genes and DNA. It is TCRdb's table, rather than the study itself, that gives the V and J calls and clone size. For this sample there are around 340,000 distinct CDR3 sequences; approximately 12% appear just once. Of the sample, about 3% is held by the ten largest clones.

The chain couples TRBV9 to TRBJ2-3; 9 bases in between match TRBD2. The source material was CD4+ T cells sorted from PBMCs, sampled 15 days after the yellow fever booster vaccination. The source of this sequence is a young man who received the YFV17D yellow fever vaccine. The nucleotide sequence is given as TGTGCCTCCAAGCGGGGGGCCGGGGCAGATACGCAGTATTTT. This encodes CASKRGAGADTQYF.